This TCR beta chain was observed in a study of Graves' ophthalmopathy and Graves' hyperthyroidism (dated by TCRdb to between 2017 and 2018). Background on the whole study: Peripheral blood was collected at initial diagnosis, before any treatment. The study used TCR beta repertoire signatures to distinguish Graves' ophthalmopathy from Graves' hyperthyroidism and to predict progression to ophthalmopathy. In total, approximately 130 blood samples were TCR-sequenced: some 40 ophthalmopathy, some 75 hyperthyroidism and roughly 17 hyperthyroidism-to-ophthalmopathy patients. To explore V-J signatures distinguishing ophthalmopathy from hyperthyroidism, a discovery set of roughly 98 patients (roughly 45 ophthalmopathy, over 55 stable hyperthyroidism) was enrolled. For independent validation, a separate cohort was made up of 18 hyperthyroidism patients plus 17 patients who later progressed from hyperthyroidism to ophthalmopathy. In roughly six hyperthyroidism patients, the T-cell repertoires found in thyroid tissue were compared with those found in blood. Once sampling was done, hyperthyroidism patients were given methimazole at a starting dose of 30 mg daily, while ophthalmopathy patients were given high-dose intravenous methylprednisolone. The 95 to 100 discovery patients were divided at random into training and test sets in a 7:3 ratio. Overall study results and their limits: In validation, the model predicted ophthalmopathy progression with about 71% sensitivity and roughly 78% specificity; roughly eleven predicted patients were CT-confirmed with GO in a median of about 6.1 months. Most of the expanded thyroid clonotypes with a frequency above 0.001 were also detected in blood, and it was suggested that the thyroid immune response may be reflected by blood repertoires. In cross-validation, the 13-signature model distinguished ophthalmopathy from stable hyperthyroidism with approximately 90% sensitivity and around 81% specificity, while in the test set the corresponding values were around 79% and 71%. No statistical method was used to predetermine the sample size, and group allocation was not hidden from the investigators.

The ophthalmopathy patients had moderately to severely active disease, with a Clinical Activity Score of 3 or higher, a NOSPECS grade of 4 or higher, and a disease duration of less than 3 months. Patients with other autoimmune diseases, uncontrolled infections, pregnancy or lactation were excluded. Diagnosis relied on clinical symptoms, serum thyroxine, TRAb, thyroid ultrasound and orbital computed tomography. PBMCs were isolated from approximately 10 ml of fresh peripheral blood by Ficoll-Paque density gradient centrifugation. Total RNA was extracted with Trizol reagent and quality-checked on an Agilent 2100 Bioanalyzer. For repertoire sequencing, TCR beta CDR3 regions were amplified from RNA transcripts. A first-round RT-PCR used HTBI primers with the Qiagen OneStep RT-PCR kit, followed by a second-round multiplex PCR, size selection and purification. Libraries were sequenced paired-end with 100 bp reads on an Illumina HiSeq2000. As for how the authors treated the data: Reads were processed with SOAPnuke, discarding reads with adapters, uncalled bases, mean Phred below 15, or no exact constant-primer or identifier match. High-quality paired reads were merged with COPE v1.2.5. Each unique nucleotide sequence was treated as a clonotype, and MiTCR v1.1 was used to align the clonotypes to the IMGT TRB V, D and J references. Analysis was restricted to V-J combinations with a frequency above 0.0001, which covered roughly 99% of repertoires. A TCR clonal expansion and chaos score per V-J combination was defined as the ratio of F50 clonal expansion to chaos observed in the TCRdist matrix. Welch's t-statistics and random forest were used to narrow the features down to about a dozen V-J combinations, which were then fed into a naive Bayes classifier. The similarity between thyroid and blood repertoires was quantified using the Morisita-Horn index. TCRdb's own reprocessing of the public reads used fastp at Q25 and MiXCR and kept productive beta chains. Records with the same CDR3 protein are collapsed into one entry carrying the most frequent genes and DNA. The authors' filters were not applied to this entry. The sample table lists approximately 500,000 distinct CDR3 sequences, approximately 15% of them with a count of one. The ten largest account for about 10% of the sample.

This clonotype was recorded at least ten times. Its recognized antigen is unknown. Per-base quality was not reported, and no clone a single base away is much larger than it. At the junction V is shortened by 5 bases and J by 1 base, with 6 bases in between. CDR3 length: 12 amino acids, cysteine to phenylalanine. Of the read, only the CDR3 DNA is kept; its 36 bases are in frame from base 1. The germline V gene gives CDR1 as MGHDK and CDR2 as SYGVNS. Sequencing input: blood. The rearranged chain carries TRBV25-1 and TRBJ2-7, with no confident D gene call. The source is a woman younger than 45 with Graves' ophthalmopathy. Donor details come from another sample of the same person, matched by shared clones. The DNA sequence is given as TGTGCCAGCAGTTATGATTCCTACGAGCAGTACTTC. The resulting protein is CASSYDSYEQYF.